What follows are 8 T cell receptor beta chains derived from one specimen sequenced in a study of cytomegalovirus exposure and HLA in healthy donors. Vbeta (60) and Jbeta (13) primers were used in the PCR. Some clones are missing from TCRdb's copy, which holds only in-frame ones; the method was immunoSEQ multiplex PCR. The sample consists of about 140,000 clones, about 80% of them appearing once. Sequencing was carried out using PBMCs. The receptors derive from a woman aged 40 to 55 in good health and CMV-seronegative.

The rearrangement uses TRBV7-3 and TRBJ2-3; the D gene is possibly TRBD2 (5 bases). From germline, CDR1 is SGHTA and CDR2 FQGTGA. CDR3 length: 13 residues. V lost 6 bases and J 0 bases, leaving 7 bases between the germline ends. The CDR3 loop reads CASRADSTDTQYF. The CDR3 region has the DNA TGTGCCAGCAGAGCGGACAGCACAGATACGCAGTATTTT. Based on the CDR3 plus reference TRBV7-3 and TRBJ2-3, the full variable domain is GAGVSQTPSNKVTEKGKYVELRCDPISGHTALYWYRQSLGQGPEFLIYFQGTGAADDSGLPNDRFFAVRPEGSVSTLKIQRTERGDSAVYLCASRADSTDTQYFGPGTRLTVL.

This sequence joins TRBV7-7 and TRBJ2-7; maybe TRBD2 (5 bases). The CDR3 is 17 residues long. Germline V CDR1 and CDR2: SSHAT, FNYEAQ (reference sequence). Trimming shortened V by 5 bases and J by 7 bases, and 27 bases separated the two germline ends. CDR3 in amino acids: CASSPRPALGRPGEQYF. CDR3 DNA sequence: TGTGCCAGCAGCCCTCGGCCCGCGCTAGGAAGACCGGGGGAGCAGTACTTC.

This rearrangement joins TRBV13 to TRBJ2-7; 12 bases align to TRBD2. The V gene end was trimmed by 5 bases and the J gene end by 6 bases; junction bases not matched to a gene: 8. This CDR3 region has 15 residues. Germline loops: CDR1 PRHDT, CDR2 FYEKMQ (reference sequence). The CDR3 here is CASSPQPSGRAEQYF. In DNA form, the CDR3 reads TGTGCCAGCAGCCCGCAGCCTAGCGGGAGGGCCGAGCAGTACTTC.

The J gene is TRBJ2-2, the V gene TRBV6-1; TRBD1 matches 9 bases. With 5 bases clipped from V and 1 base from J, the junction kept 2 bases outside the gene matches. This CDR3 is 15 amino acids long. In germline, CDR1 is MNHNS, CDR2 SASEGT. Here the CDR3 DNA reads TGTGCCAGCAGTCTGGGACAGGGGAACACCGGGGAGCTGTTTTTT. It specifies CASSLGQGNTGELFF.

This clone was observed a single time. The chain uses TRBV10-1 and TRBJ2-2, with TRBD1 matching 7 bases. This CDR3 has 14 residues. Unmatched junction bases numbered 4, after V lost 4 bases and J lost 5 bases. CDR1 and CDR2 (germline): WNHNN, SYGVQD (reference sequence). The CDR3 protein is CASSGQGSTGELFF. CDR3 in DNA: TGCGCCAGCAGTGGACAGGGTAGTACCGGGGAGCTGTTTTTT.

The chain carries TRBV7-8 and TRBJ2-3, with 8 bases identical to TRBD2. Germline CDR1 reads SGHVS; CDR2 reads FQNEAQ. The trim removed 2 bases at V and 2 bases at J, leaving 6 bases unmatched. The CDR3 runs 16 residues. The CDR3 is CASSLTLAGFTDTQYF. The DNA for the CDR3 is TGTGCCAGCAGCTTAACGCTAGCGGGTTTCACAGATACGCAGTATTTT.

The chain employs TRBV10-1 and TRBJ2-3; 8 bases are shared with TRBD2. The germline gives CDR1 WNHNN, CDR2 SYGVQD (reference sequence). V shed 0 bases, J shed 0 bases, and the junction held 8 bases outside the gene matches. The CDR3 is made up of 18 amino acids. The CDR3 is CASSESGLAGGSTDTQYF. The CDR3 DNA reads as TGCGCCAGCAGTGAGTCGGGGCTGGCGGGAGGAAGCACAGATACGCAGTATTTT.

V gene TRBV9 combines with J gene TRBJ1-1, with TRBD1 as a possible D gene (5 bases). The V and J ends lost 4 bases and 1 base respectively, with 14 bases between them. Germline V gene lookup returns CDR1 SGDLS and CDR2 YYNGEE. The CDR3 runs 15 residues. CDR3 amino acids: CASSLQQEWNTEAFF. The CDR3 DNA sequence: TGTGCCAGCAGCCTTCAACAGGAGTGGAACACTGAAGCTTTCTTT.